Listed here are 10 T cell receptor beta chains from one sample, sequenced in a study of beta chain features in type 1 diabetes. cDNA synthesis used the whole RNA isolate, giving expressed TCRB sequences. TCRdb's table, derived via immunoSEQ multiplex PCR, lists solely in-frame clones and lacks some. The table includes 140,000 to 150,000 clones, roughly 53% detected once. Sequences were obtained from Tregs from blood. The source is a man aged 18 to 29 in good health.

J is TRBJ2-3 and V is TRBV4-2; 8 positions agree with TRBD2. The CDR3 runs to 18 residues. V lost 0 bases and J lost 2; bases outside the gene matches: 10. The germline V gene has CDR1 LGHNA and CDR2 YNFKEQ. The CDR3 DNA follows: TGTGCCAGCAGCCAAGACGGTAGGCGGGGGGCCATCACAGATACGCAGTATTTT. This gives the protein CASSQDGRRGAITDTQYF.

The V gene is TRBV29-1, the J gene TRBJ2-5, with 8 bases aligning to TRBD2. The V segment lost 7 bases and the J segment 4 bases; nucleotides outside the gene matches: 8. Germline assignment: CDR1 SQVTM and CDR2 ANQGSEA. The CDR3 consists of 13 residues. The CDR3 sequence: CSASGRVLETQYF. The CDR3 DNA reads as TGCAGCGCAAGCGGGAGAGTATTAGAGACCCAGTACTTC. Together with reference TRBV29-1 and TRBJ2-5, the CDR3 gives the full variable domain: SAVISQKPSRDICQRGTSLTIQCQVDSQVTMMFWYRQQPGQSLTLIATANQGSEATYESGFVIDKFPISRPNLTFSTLTVSNMSPEDSSIYLCSASGRVLETQYFGPGTRLLVL.

The chain is built from TRBV7-2 and TRBJ2-3, with a possible D match to TRBD2 (5 bases). Trimming cost V 4 bases and J 3 bases, with 11 bases left between them. This CDR3 is 14 amino acids long. The germline CDR1 and CDR2 sequences are SGHTA and FQGNSA. CDR3 region: CASSSGIITDTQYF. Here the CDR3 DNA reads TGTGCCAGCAGCTCCGGGATCATAACAGATACGCAGTATTTT.

The V call is TRBV7-2, the J call TRBJ1-2; 7 bases fit TRBD1. The germline CDR1 and CDR2 sequences are SGHTA and FQGNSA. The trim removed 5 bases at V and 8 bases at J, leaving 14 bases unmatched. The CDR3 covers 15 residues. The CDR3 DNA reads as TGTGCCAGCAGCAACTACAGGGGCCTACAATGGGGCTACACCTTC. It yields the protein CASSNYRGLQWGYTF. Using reference TRBV7-2 and TRBJ1-2 for the parts outside the CDR3, the full variable domain is GAGVSQSPSNKVTEKGKDVELRCDPISGHTALYWYRQSLGQGLEFLIYFQGNSAPDKSGLPSDRFSAERTGGSVSTLTIQRTQQEDSAVYLCASSNYRGLQWGYTFGSGTRLTVV.

This clone was counted only a few times. The V gene is TRBV7-2, the J gene TRBJ2-1, with unresolved D. V lost 8 bases and J lost 7, with 9 bases in between. Germline V CDR1 and CDR2: SGHTA, FQGNSA. The CDR3 covers 11 residues. In DNA form, the CDR3 reads TGTGCCAGCGGCCAAGTTAATGAGCAGTTCTTC. The encoded protein is CASGQVNEQFF. The variable domain in full, with the rest retrieved from reference TRBV7-2 and TRBJ2-1, is GAGVSQSPSNKVTEKGKDVELRCDPISGHTALYWYRQSLGQGLEFLIYFQGNSAPDKSGLPSDRFSAERTGGSVSTLTIQRTQQEDSAVYLCASGQVNEQFFGPGTRLTVL.

The J gene is TRBJ2-1, the V gene TRBV13, with 10 bases lining up with TRBD1. The CDR3 is 16 amino acids. Trimming removed 5 bases from V and 2 bases from J; junction bases left unmatched: 6. The germline V gene has CDR1 PRHDT and CDR2 FYEKMQ (reference sequence). CDR3 loop: CASSGLDRGPYNEQFF. CDR3 bases: TGTGCCAGCAGCGGACTCGACAGGGGGCCCTACAATGAGCAGTTCTTC.

Here the CDR3 reads CASSLGVRTQYF. The CDR3 DNA follows: TGTGCCAGCAGTTTAGGAGTACGGACCCAGTACTTC. The chain joins TRBV6-6 to TRBJ2-5; D is unclear. V was pared by 4 bases and J by 7 bases, with 10 bases between. The CDR3 has 12 residues. Germline V gives CDR1 MNHNY, CDR2 SVGAGI (reference sequence).

This sequence joins TRBV19 and TRBJ2-7; TRBD1 matches 9 bases. The germline CDR1 and CDR2 sequences are LNHDA and SQIVND (reference sequence). There are 15 residues in the CDR3. The V segment lost 5 bases and the J segment 3 bases; nucleotides outside the gene matches: 8. The CDR3 spells CASSVTGGKVYEQYF. DNA of the CDR3: TGTGCCAGTAGTGTTACAGGGGGCAAGGTCTACGAGCAGTACTTC.

This clone was recorded a few times. The V call is TRBV6-6, the J call TRBJ2-7, with 7 bases matching TRBD2. CDR3 length: 13 residues. Germline V gene data show CDR1 as MNHNY and CDR2 as SVGAGI (reference sequence). V lost 6 bases, J lost 3 bases, and 5 bases stayed unmatched. CDR3 loop: CASSRQRDYEQYF. The CDR3 DNA sequence: TGTGCCAGCAGCCGCCAGCGGGACTACGAGCAGTACTTC.

The rearrangement uses TRBV11-2 and TRBJ2-4; weak D call: TRBD1 (6 bases). This CDR3 spans 17 amino acids. Trimming took off 4 bases at V and 0 bases at J, with 16 bases between the two ends. Germline CDR1 SGHAT, CDR2 FQNNGV. CDR3 sequence: CASSSLRTVIAKNIQYF. The CDR3 DNA sequence: TGTGCCAGCAGCTCACTAAGGACAGTAATAGCCAAAAACATTCAGTACTTC.